The rows below give T cell receptor beta chains drawn from one sample of a study of blood T cell repertoires in COVID-19. Clones were sequenced by immunoSEQ multiplex PCR, and TCRdb holds only the in-frame ones, with some missing. Of hundreds of thousands of clones listed, more than 75% are singletons. Source material: peripheral blood. The receptors were sampled from a woman aged 55-70 years who had recovered from COVID-19. The CDR3 runs from the conserved cysteine through the conserved F or W. The D gene is left open where the match is weak. Expanded clones get a size class; other rows say once, few or many, or leave the size out.

abundance: once; j_gene: TRBJ2-7; d_gene: TRBD1; v_gene: TRBV5-4; CDR3nt: TGTGCCAGCAGCAGAACGGGACAGACCTACGAGCAGTACTTC; CDR3aa: CASSRTGQTYEQYF
abundance: .; j_gene: TRBJ2-2; d_gene: TRBD1; v_gene: TRBV27; CDR3nt: TGTGCCAGCAGTTCCCGGACAGGCAGGGCCGGGGAGCTGTTTTTT; CDR3aa: CASSSRTGRAGELFF
abundance: .; j_gene: TRBJ1-1; d_gene: .; v_gene: TRBV5-1; CDR3nt: TGCGCCAGCAGCCAGACCGCTACGGGCACTGAAGCTTTCTTT; CDR3aa: CASSQTATGTEAFF
abundance: .; j_gene: TRBJ2-1; d_gene: TRBD2; v_gene: TRBV2; CDR3nt: TGTGCCATACGTGGGCGGGGGTTGAACAATGAGCAGTTCTTC; CDR3aa: CAIRGRGLNNEQFF
abundance: .; j_gene: TRBJ1-1; d_gene: .; v_gene: TRBV15; CDR3nt: TGTGCCACCAGCAGGGGACATTACGACAGATCGAACACTGAAGCTTTCTTT; CDR3aa: CATSRGHYDRSNTEAFF
abundance: .; j_gene: TRBJ1-2; d_gene: TRBD1; v_gene: TRBV7-3; CDR3nt: TGTGCCAGCAGCTTAACGGGTACAGGGGTCTATGGCTACACCTTC; CDR3aa: CASSLTGTGVYGYTF
abundance: .; j_gene: TRBJ2-2; d_gene: TRBD2; v_gene: TRBV9; CDR3nt: TGTGCCAGCAGCGTAGATCCTAGCGGGGGGCCTACCGGGGAGCTGTTTTTT; CDR3aa: CASSVDPSGGPTGELFF
abundance: .; j_gene: TRBJ2-5; d_gene: TRBD1; v_gene: TRBV5-6; CDR3nt: TGTGCCAGCAGCTTGGACAGGGGAGCGACCCAGTACTTC; CDR3aa: CASSLDRGATQYF
abundance: .; j_gene: TRBJ2-1; d_gene: TRBD1; v_gene: TRBV6-5; CDR3nt: TGTGCCAGTAGAGACAGGGGGAAAGACAATGAGCAGTTCTTC; CDR3aa: CASRDRGKDNEQFF
abundance: .; j_gene: TRBJ1-1; d_gene: .; v_gene: TRBV7-9; CDR3nt: TGTGCCAGCAGCTTAGAGACGGGACTTGAAGCTTTCTTT; CDR3aa: CASSLETGLEAFF
abundance: .; j_gene: TRBJ1-6; d_gene: .; v_gene: TRBV4-1; CDR3nt: TGCGCCAGCAGCCAAGAGACAAGCTCCTATAATTCACCCCTCCACTTT; CDR3aa: CASSQETSSYNSPLHF
abundance: .; j_gene: TRBJ2-5; d_gene: TRBD1; v_gene: TRBV7-6; CDR3nt: TGTGCCAGCACTCCCACAGGGGGGCGAGAGACCCAGTACTTC; CDR3aa: CASTPTGGRETQYF
abundance: once; j_gene: TRBJ2-1; d_gene: TRBD2; v_gene: TRBV11-2; CDR3nt: TGTGCCAGCAGCTTAGCCACCACTTCCCCAGCGGGGCTATACAATGAGCAGTTCTTC; CDR3aa: CASSLATTSPAGLYNEQFF
abundance: .; j_gene: TRBJ2-7; d_gene: TRBD2; v_gene: TRBV20-1; CDR3nt: TGCAGTGCTGGCCCGGGGGGCGAGCAGTACTTC; CDR3aa: CSAGPGGEQYF
abundance: .; j_gene: TRBJ2-5; d_gene: TRBD1; v_gene: TRBV19; CDR3nt: TGTGCCAGTACCCAAGACAGGGAAGAGACCCAGTACTTC; CDR3aa: CASTQDREETQYF
abundance: .; j_gene: TRBJ1-5; d_gene: TRBD1; v_gene: TRBV10-3; CDR3nt: TGTGCCATCAGTAGAGACAGGGACCCTTATAGCAATCAGCCCCAGCATTTT; CDR3aa: CAISRDRDPYSNQPQHF
abundance: .; j_gene: TRBJ1-1; d_gene: .; v_gene: TRBV7-8; CDR3nt: TGTGCCAGCAGCTTAAACGAGGGGGCTGAAGCTTTCTTT; CDR3aa: CASSLNEGAEAFF
abundance: .; j_gene: TRBJ1-2; d_gene: TRBD1; v_gene: TRBV12-3/TRBV12-4; CDR3nt: TGTGCCAGCAGTCTTCGACAGGGGGCGTTCCACACCTTC; CDR3aa: CASSLRQGAFHTF
abundance: .; j_gene: TRBJ1-4; d_gene: TRBD1; v_gene: TRBV19; CDR3nt: TGTGCCAGTAATCCGGGACAGGGGGCGCGCGGCGGTGAAAAACTGTTTTTT; CDR3aa: CASNPGQGARGGEKLFF
abundance: .; j_gene: TRBJ1-6; d_gene: .; v_gene: TRBV6-6; CDR3nt: TGTGCCAGCAGTTACTCGGCGGGGGCAGGTAATTCACCCCTCCACTTT; CDR3aa: CASSYSAGAGNSPLHF
abundance: .; j_gene: TRBJ1-5; d_gene: .; v_gene: TRBV7-2; CDR3nt: TGTGCCAGCAGCCTGGAGACGGCTAGCAATCAGCCCCAGCATTTT; CDR3aa: CASSLETASNQPQHF
abundance: .; j_gene: TRBJ2-1; d_gene: TRBD2; v_gene: TRBV28; CDR3nt: TGTGCCAGCAGTTCAACGACTAGCGGGAACTCCAATGAGCAGTTCTTC; CDR3aa: CASSSTTSGNSNEQFF
abundance: .; j_gene: TRBJ1-5; d_gene: .; v_gene: TRBV7-8; CDR3nt: TGTGCCAGCAGCCTGAAGGACAGTCGTATCGGTCAGCCCCAGCATTTT; CDR3aa: CASSLKDSRIGQPQHF
abundance: .; j_gene: TRBJ2-2; d_gene: TRBD1; v_gene: TRBV9; CDR3nt: TGTGCCAGCAGCGTTAGAGGTGACAGGGGGACCGGGGAGCTGTTTTTT; CDR3aa: CASSVRGDRGTGELFF
abundance: .; j_gene: TRBJ2-4; d_gene: .; v_gene: TRBV19; CDR3nt: TGTGCCAGTAGAGACAGAGCCAAAAACATTCAGTACTTC; CDR3aa: CASRDRAKNIQYF
abundance: once; j_gene: TRBJ1-5; d_gene: .; v_gene: TRBV21-1; CDR3nt: TGTGCCAGCAGCAATATACCCGGGGGGCCCCAGCATTTT; CDR3aa: CASSNIPGGPQHF
abundance: .; j_gene: TRBJ1-2; d_gene: .; v_gene: TRBV9; CDR3nt: TGTGCCAGCAGCGTAGGTCAGTCCTATGGCTACACCTTC; CDR3aa: CASSVGQSYGYTF
abundance: .; j_gene: TRBJ1-5; d_gene: .; v_gene: TRBV19; CDR3nt: TGTGCCAGTAGTATCAATCCAGGGGAAAATCAGCCCCAGCATTTT; CDR3aa: CASSINPGENQPQHF
abundance: .; j_gene: TRBJ2-5; d_gene: TRBD2; v_gene: TRBV25-1; CDR3nt: TGTGCCAGCAGCCTAGCGGGGGGGCGACAAGAGACCCAGTACTTC; CDR3aa: CASSLAGGRQETQYF
abundance: .; j_gene: TRBJ1-3; d_gene: .; v_gene: TRBV2; CDR3nt: TGTGCCAGCAGTCCAACTGTGTCCTCTGGAAACACCATATATTTT; CDR3aa: CASSPTVSSGNTIYF
abundance: .; j_gene: TRBJ2-3; d_gene: TRBD2; v_gene: TRBV5-1; CDR3nt: TGCGCCAGCAGTGAGGGACTAGCGGATACAGATACGCAGTATTTT; CDR3aa: CASSEGLADTDTQYF
abundance: .; j_gene: TRBJ1-1; d_gene: .; v_gene: TRBV6-4; CDR3nt: TGTGCCAGCAGTGTAGGAACAGGCCTGAACACTGAAGCTTTCTTT; CDR3aa: CASSVGTGLNTEAFF
abundance: .; j_gene: TRBJ1-1; d_gene: .; v_gene: TRBV19; CDR3nt: TGTGCCAGTAGTTCACTACTTAACACTGAAGCTTTCTTT; CDR3aa: CASSSLLNTEAFF
abundance: few; j_gene: TRBJ2-7; d_gene: TRBD2; v_gene: TRBV29-1; CDR3nt: TGCAGCGCGGGACTAGATGCGGGCGAGCAGTACTTC; CDR3aa: CSAGLDAGEQYF
abundance: .; j_gene: TRBJ1-1; d_gene: .; v_gene: TRBV2; CDR3nt: TGTGCCAGCTGTTACTTACGAAAGAACACTGAAGCTTTCTTT; CDR3aa: CASCYLRKNTEAFF
abundance: once; j_gene: TRBJ1-3; d_gene: .; v_gene: TRBV13; CDR3nt: TGTGCCAGCAGATTAAGACGACAGGTGGCGGCTGGAAACACCATATATTTT; CDR3aa: CASRLRRQVAAGNTIYF
abundance: .; j_gene: TRBJ1-1; d_gene: TRBD1; v_gene: TRBV5-4; CDR3nt: TGTGCCAGCAGCTTTGACAGGGGGCGGAAGCTGGCCACTGAAGCTTTCTTT; CDR3aa: CASSFDRGRKLATEAFF
abundance: .; j_gene: TRBJ1-1; d_gene: .; v_gene: TRBV5-4; CDR3nt: TGTGCCAGCAGCCCCTTGACTACGGTGAACACTGAAGCTTTCTTT; CDR3aa: CASSPLTTVNTEAFF
abundance: .; j_gene: TRBJ1-6; d_gene: TRBD1; v_gene: TRBV19; CDR3nt: TGTGCCAGTAGCCGGACAGGGAGGATTTCGGATTCACCCCTCCACTTT; CDR3aa: CASSRTGRISDSPLHF
abundance: .; j_gene: TRBJ1-2; d_gene: .; v_gene: TRBV29-1; CDR3nt: TGCAGCGTTGAAAATAGAGCTAACTATGGCTACACCTTC; CDR3aa: CSVENRANYGYTF
abundance: .; j_gene: TRBJ1-5; d_gene: .; v_gene: TRBV19; CDR3nt: TGTGCCAGTAGTATAAACAGTCTGAAGAATCAGCCCCAGCATTTT; CDR3aa: CASSINSLKNQPQHF
abundance: .; j_gene: TRBJ2-7; d_gene: .; v_gene: TRBV5-1; CDR3nt: TGCGCCAGCAGCTCAGGGGGGTGGGAGCAGTACTTC; CDR3aa: CASSSGGWEQYF
abundance: .; j_gene: TRBJ1-6; d_gene: .; v_gene: TRBV5-1; CDR3nt: TGCGCCAGCAGCTTGTCAGTCAGGGGTGACTCACCCCTCCACTTT; CDR3aa: CASSLSVRGDSPLHF
abundance: .; j_gene: TRBJ1-2; d_gene: .; v_gene: TRBV6-5; CDR3nt: TGTGCCAGCAGAGCAGACATTTATGGCTACACCTTC; CDR3aa: CASRADIYGYTF
abundance: .; j_gene: TRBJ2-3; d_gene: .; v_gene: TRBV28; CDR3nt: TGTGCCAGCCGGAGAGACTATAGCACAGATACGCAGTATTTT; CDR3aa: CASRRDYSTDTQYF
abundance: .; j_gene: TRBJ2-2; d_gene: .; v_gene: TRBV7-2; CDR3nt: TGTGCCAGCAGCTTGGGCTACGGGATCCTAGCCGGGGAGCTGTTTTTT; CDR3aa: CASSLGYGILAGELFF